These 23 T cell receptor beta chains came from one sample sequenced in a study of neoadjuvant anti-PD-1 for oral cavity cancer (dated by TCRdb to the early 2020s). The meaning of the sample's time point label: after neoadjuvant nivolumab, at surgical resection. The library was generated by the immunoSEQ multiplex PCR assay. In its TCRdb copy, this immuneACCESS table keeps in-frame sequences only and misses some clones. Where compared with another copy, unresolved V genes explain less than half of these, and the others have no known cause. The sample data list some 30,000 clones, and just under 80% of these were observed just once. The ten largest make up around 3.3% of the sample. This specimen was PBMCs, taken after nivolumab (anti-PD-1) treatment. The receptors originated from a person aged 40 to 85 with oral cavity squamous cell carcinoma.

The chain recombines TRBV11-2 with TRBJ2-7, with D tentatively TRBD1 (5 bases). V was shortened by 7 bases and J by 7 bases, with 17 bases between the two germline ends. Per germline, CDR1 SGHAT and CDR2 FQNNGV. The CDR3 length is 13 residues. Written as DNA, the CDR3 is TGTGCCAGCACCTCCGGTCCCTCAGGGGAGCAGTACTTC. This gives the protein CASTSGPSGEQYF.

The CDR3 region is CASSRTRSETQYF. The CDR3 region has the DNA TGTGCCAGCAGCCGGACTAGATCAGAGACCCAGTACTTC. The chain is built from TRBV27 and TRBJ2-5; TRBD2 matches 7 bases. The CDR3 is made up of 13 amino acids. J gave up 4 bases and V 6 bases, and 5 bases lay outside the gene matches. Germline V gene lookup returns CDR1 MNHEY and CDR2 SMNVEV (reference sequence).

This sequence joins TRBV5-6 and TRBJ2-2; 7 nucleotides agree with TRBD1. V gave up 2 bases and J gave up 3 bases; unmatched junction bases: 4. Germline CDR1 is SGHDT and CDR2 is YYEEEE. This CDR3 region has 15 residues. Here the CDR3 DNA reads TGTGCCAGCAGCTTAAGGGGGCGGGACACCGGGGAGCTGTTTTTT. Its translation is CASSLRGRDTGELFF.

This chain connects TRBV7-9 to TRBJ2-2; D is unresolved. V was cut by 6 bases and J by 1 base, with 9 bases left in between. The CDR3 is 14 amino acids. Germline CDR1 SEHNR, CDR2 FQNEAQ (reference sequence). The CDR3 region is CASRKGVNTGELFF. The DNA of the CDR3 is TGTGCCAGCAGGAAAGGAGTGAACACCGGGGAGCTGTTTTTT.

Note on this clone: The sample carries other DNA sequences with the same CDR3. The J gene is TRBJ1-2, the V gene TRBV9; 9 bases agree with TRBD1. This CDR3 comprises 13 residues. Germline CDR1 and CDR2: SGDLS and YYNGEE. J gave up 6 bases and V 0 bases, and 0 bases lay outside the gene matches. CDR3 in DNA: TGTGCCAGCAGCGTAGGACAGGGGGATGGCTACACCTTC. Protein: CASSVGQGDGYTF.

The genes are TRBV13 and TRBJ2-5; tentatively, D is TRBD2 (5 bases). The ends were cut back, 2 bases at V and 4 bases at J, with 11 bases in the middle. The CDR3 spans 14 residues. Germline-derived CDR1 and CDR2 are PRHDT and FYEKMQ (reference sequence). The CDR3 reads CASSLLEVGETQYF. Here the CDR3 DNA reads TGTGCCAGCAGCTTATTGGAGGTCGGAGAGACCCAGTACTTC.

About this clone: Germline is not matched at one junction end, which may reflect a read error. V and J are TRBV20-1 and TRBJ1-1; no firm D call. In germline, CDR1 is DFQATT, CDR2 SNEGSKA (reference sequence). This CDR3 is 11 amino acids long. The CDR3 DNA follows: TGCAGTGCTACCGCCTACACCGAAGCTTTCTTT. As protein: CSATAYTEAFF.

This rearrangement joins TRBV6-5 to TRBJ1-4; no clear D gene. The CDR3 totals 15 residues. Trimming cost V 1 base and J 0 bases, with 6 bases left between them. In germline, CDR1 is MNHEY, CDR2 SVGAGI. The CDR3 is CASSYYGATNEKLFF. The CDR3, as DNA: TGTGCCAGCAGTTACTACGGGGCAACTAATGAAAAACTGTTTTTT.

The chain has TRBV19 and TRBJ2-5; D possibly corresponds to TRBD1 (5 bases). Between the trimmed V and J ends, which lost 5 bases and 5 bases, there was a span of 12 bases. The length of the CDR3 is 13 residues. CDR1 is LNHDA and CDR2 is SQIVND in the germline V gene (reference sequence). The CDR3 bases are TGTGCCAGTAGTCCCAACAGGTTGGAGACCCAGTACTTC. This codes for CASSPNRLETQYF.

J is TRBJ2-7 and V is TRBV19, with 7 bases identical to TRBD1. CDR3 size: 14 residues. V trimming: 4 bases; J trimming: 6 bases; junction bases outside the gene matches: 9. Germline V gene data show CDR1 as LNHDA and CDR2 as SQIVND (reference sequence). As DNA, the CDR3 is TGTGCCAGTAGTAATTACAGGGGTGCTTTCGAGCAGTACTTC. It yields the protein CASSNYRGAFEQYF.

This clone was seen only once. V gene TRBV7-3 combines with J gene TRBJ2-3; D remains unclear. The CDR3 is made up of 18 amino acids. The germline V gene encodes CDR1 SGHTA and CDR2 FQGTGA. V was trimmed by 4 bases and J by 0 bases, leaving 20 bases between them. The CDR3 DNA sequence: TGTGCCAGCAGCTCCCAGGCAGTACGATTTACTAGCACAGATACGCAGTATTTT. As protein: CASSSQAVRFTSTDTQYF. The whole variable domain, filled in from reference TRBV7-3 and TRBJ2-3, reads GAGVSQTPSNKVTEKGKYVELRCDPISGHTALYWYRQSLGQGPEFLIYFQGTGAADDSGLPNDRFFAVRPEGSVSTLKIQRTERGDSAVYLCASSSQAVRFTSTDTQYFGPGTRLTVL.

V is TRBV18 and J is TRBJ1-1, with D possibly being TRBD1 (6 bases). The CDR3 has 13 residues. Germline V gene lookup returns CDR1 KGHSH and CDR2 LQKENI. With 1 base removed from V and 8 bases from J, the gap between germline ends came to 11 bases. The CDR3 sequence: CASSPLFDREAFF. The CDR3 nucleotides are TGTGCCAGCTCACCACTTTTTGACAGGGAAGCTTTCTTT.

The CDR3 bases are TGTGCCAGCAGAACACACAGGGGCGCTCAAGAGACCCAGTACTTC. Translated: CASRTHRGAQETQYF. The V and J genes are TRBV28 and TRBJ2-5; 7 nucleotides agree with TRBD1. From germline, CDR1 is MDHEN and CDR2 SYDVKM. The CDR3 covers 15 residues. J gave up 2 bases and V 6 bases, and 9 bases lay outside the gene matches.

The CDR3 loop is CASRGEKAGYDQPQHF. For the CDR3, the DNA is TGTGCCAGCAGGGGTGAGAAAGCAGGGTACGATCAGCCCCAGCATTTT. The chain carries TRBV27 and TRBJ1-5; maybe TRBD1 (5 bases). Germline lookup yields CDR1 MNHEY and CDR2 SMNVEV (reference sequence). The V end lost 6 bases, the J end lost 5 bases, and 20 bases lay between the germline ends. The CDR3 contains 16 residues.

J is TRBJ2-7 and V is TRBV30; 9 bases are a match to TRBD1. CDR1 GTSNPN and CDR2 SVGIG come from the germline V gene (reference sequence). The junction had 12 bases not matched to a gene; V was cut back by 2 bases and J by 7 bases. The CDR3 runs to 15 residues. As DNA, the CDR3 is TGTGCCTGGAGTCCATCCGGGACAGGGTACAGGGAGCAGTACTTC. Translated: CAWSPSGTGYREQYF.

This clone has just one count. The chain employs TRBV12-5 and TRBJ1-5; D remains unclear. V was clipped by 6 bases and J by 0 bases, with 9 bases between them. Germline V gene data show CDR1 as LGHNT and CDR2 as FRNRAP. This CDR3 has 14 residues. The CDR3 nucleotides read TGTGCTAGTGGCGCAGCTTATAGCAATCAGCCCCAGCATTTT. Its translation: CASGAAYSNQPQHF.

The chain joins TRBV29-1 to TRBJ2-1; 7 nucleotides line up with TRBD2. This CDR3 is 11 amino acids long. Germline V gene data show CDR1 as SQVTM and CDR2 as ANQGSEA. With V trimmed by 7 bases and J by 7 bases, 4 bases remained unmatched. CDR3 residues: CSGELANEQFF. The CDR3, as DNA: TGCAGCGGGGAACTAGCGAATGAGCAGTTCTTC.

The gene calls are TRBV19 and TRBJ1-3, with unresolved D. Germline CDR1 reads LNHDA; CDR2 reads SQIVND (reference sequence). V was shortened by 5 bases and J by 0 bases, with 11 bases between the two germline ends. CDR3 length: 15 residues. This CDR3 is CASSLQRTSGNTIYF. CDR3 DNA: TGTGCCAGTAGTTTACAGAGAACCTCTGGAAACACCATATATTTT. Looking up the rest from reference TRBV19 and TRBJ1-3 gives the full variable domain: DGGITQSPKYLFRKEGQNVTLSCEQNLNHDAMYWYRQDPGQGLRLIYYSQIVNDFQKGDIAEGYSVSREKKESFPLTVTSAQKNPTAFYLCASSLQRTSGNTIYFGEGSWLTVV.

The gene calls are TRBV5-1 and TRBJ2-1, with 10 bases fitting TRBD1. V gave up 0 bases and J gave up 7 bases; unmatched junction bases: 13. In germline, CDR1 is SGHRS, CDR2 YFSETQ. This CDR3 is 18 amino acids long. As DNA, the CDR3 is TGCGCCAGCAGCTTGGAAGGTTCGGGACAGGGGCGGGGTAATGAGCAGTTCTTC. Encoded protein: CASSLEGSGQGRGNEQFF.

The chain couples TRBV5-8 to TRBJ2-1; possible D gene TRBD1, 5 bases. Germline CDR1 SGHTS, CDR2 YDEGEE. This CDR3 contains 15 residues. The V end was cut by 1 base, the J end by 8 bases, with 16 bases between. For the CDR3, the DNA is TGTGCCAGCAGCTTGCACAGGCCGAATTCCTATGAGCAGTTCTTC. This translates into CASSLHRPNSYEQFF.

The chain joins TRBV6-1 to TRBJ1-3; weak D call: TRBD1 (5 bases). From germline, CDR1 is MNHNS and CDR2 SASEGT. Trimming shortened V by 3 bases and J by 0 bases, and 9 bases separated the two germline ends. The CDR3 is 15 residues long. CDR3 in amino acids: CASSEDTYSGNTIYF. The CDR3 nucleotides are TGTGCCAGCAGTGAGGACACTTACTCTGGAAACACCATATATTTT.

This rearrangement joins TRBV11-2 to TRBJ2-5, with TRBD1 matching over 7 bases. Germline V gives CDR1 SGHAT, CDR2 FQNNGV. The CDR3 is 14 amino acids. With 4 bases clipped from V and 2 bases from J, the junction kept 4 bases outside the gene matches. CDR3 bases: TGTGCCAGCAGCTCACCGGGACAGCAAGAGACCCAGTACTTC. Translation: CASSSPGQQETQYF.

This clone was detected only a few times. The rearrangement joins TRBV7-7 to TRBJ2-5; D ambiguous. Germline CDR1 and CDR2: SSHAT and FNYEAQ (reference sequence). This CDR3 has 13 residues. Between the trimmed V and J ends, which lost 4 bases and 2 bases, there was a span of 8 bases. CDR3 DNA: TGTGCCAGCAGCTCCTCGCCGCAAGAGACCCAGTACTTC. Residues: CASSSSPQETQYF.